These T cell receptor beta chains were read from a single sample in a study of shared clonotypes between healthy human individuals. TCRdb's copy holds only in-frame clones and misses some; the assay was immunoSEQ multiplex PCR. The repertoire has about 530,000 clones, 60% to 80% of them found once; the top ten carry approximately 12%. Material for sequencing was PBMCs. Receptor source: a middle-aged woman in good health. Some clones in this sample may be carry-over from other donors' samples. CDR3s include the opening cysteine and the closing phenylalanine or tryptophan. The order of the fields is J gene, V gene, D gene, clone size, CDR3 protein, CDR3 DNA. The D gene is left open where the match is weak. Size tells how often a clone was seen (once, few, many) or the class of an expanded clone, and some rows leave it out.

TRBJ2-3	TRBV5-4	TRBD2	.	CASSSLLAGGTDTQYF	TGTGCCAGCAGCTCCCTACTAGCGGGAGGCACAGATACGCAGTATTTT
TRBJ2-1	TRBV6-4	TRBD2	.	CASSDGGGAGDEQFF	TGTGCCAGCAGTGACGGTGGCGGGGCGGGGGATGAGCAGTTCTTC
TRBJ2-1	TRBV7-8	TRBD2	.	CASSLRRLAGYNEQFF	TGTGCCAGCAGCTTAAGGCGACTAGCGGGATACAATGAGCAGTTCTTC
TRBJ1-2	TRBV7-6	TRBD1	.	CASSLADRGGYGYTF	TGTGCCAGCAGCTTAGCCGACAGGGGAGGATATGGCTACACCTTC
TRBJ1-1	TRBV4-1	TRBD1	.	CASSKDRGLAEAFF	TGCGCCAGCAGCAAGGACAGGGGGCTGGCTGAAGCTTTCTTT
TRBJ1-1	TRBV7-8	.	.	CASSTGRNTEAFF	TGTGCCAGCAGTACAGGACGGAACACTGAAGCTTTCTTT
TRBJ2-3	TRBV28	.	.	CASRERPQFTDTQYF	TGTGCCAGCCGTGAACGACCCCAGTTCACAGATACGCAGTATTTT
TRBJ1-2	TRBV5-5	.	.	CASAGGADHLYGYTF	TGTGCCAGCGCCGGGGGGGCGGACCATCTCTATGGCTACACCTTC
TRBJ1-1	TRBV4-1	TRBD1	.	CASSEQGQALYTEAFF	TGCGCCAGCAGCGAACAGGGACAGGCGCTTTACACTGAAGCTTTCTTT
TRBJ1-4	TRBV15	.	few	CATSSRREKLFF	TGTGCCACCAGCAGCAGACGGGAAAAACTGTTTTTT
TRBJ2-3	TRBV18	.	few	CASSPGMADTQYF	TGTGCCAGCTCACCGGGGATGGCAGATACGCAGTATTTT
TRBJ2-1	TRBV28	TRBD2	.	CASSFLRGRVGEQFF	TGTGCCAGCAGTTTTCTCCGCGGGAGGGTTGGTGAGCAGTTCTTC
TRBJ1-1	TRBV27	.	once	CASSLTRTVQAFF	TGTGCCAGCAGTTTGACCCGGACAGTACAAGCTTTCTTT
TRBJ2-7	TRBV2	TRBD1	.	CASSGGQGSYEQYF	TGTGCCAGCAGTGGGGGACAGGGGTCCTACGAGCAGTACTTC
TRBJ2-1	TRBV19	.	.	CASSIDRWQAEWDEQFF	TGTGCCAGTAGTATAGATCGCTGGCAGGCCGAGTGGGATGAGCAGTTCTTC
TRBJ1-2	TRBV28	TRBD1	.	CASSPGGLYGYTF	TGTGCCAGCAGTCCAGGGGGCCTCTATGGCTACACCTTC
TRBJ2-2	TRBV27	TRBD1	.	CASSGGRQGRNTGELFF	TGTGCCAGCAGTGGAGGACGACAGGGACGGAACACCGGGGAGCTGTTTTTT
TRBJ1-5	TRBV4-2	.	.	CASSLGTWSNQPQHF	TGTGCCAGCAGCTTGGGGACCTGGAGCAATCAGCCCCAGCATTTT
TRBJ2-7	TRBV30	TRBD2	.	CAWTRRLAGEGYEQYF	TGTGCCTGGACGAGGAGACTAGCGGGAGAAGGTTACGAGCAGTACTTC
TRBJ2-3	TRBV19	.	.	CASSSSRVADTQYF	TGTGCCAGTAGTTCCAGCAGGGTGGCAGATACGCAGTATTTT
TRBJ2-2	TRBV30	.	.	CAWSEGADRTGELFF	TGTGCCTGGAGCGAAGGGGCCGATAGGACCGGGGAGCTGTTTTTT
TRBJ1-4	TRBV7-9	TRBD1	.	CASTRQGPYEKLFF	TGTGCCAGCACCCGACAGGGGCCTTATGAAAAACTGTTTTTT
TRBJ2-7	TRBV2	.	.	CASSWGLTEQYF	TGTGCCAGCAGTTGGGGTCTAACGGAGCAGTACTTC
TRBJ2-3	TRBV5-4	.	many	CASSLGVGGHTDTQYF	TGTGCCAGCAGCTTGGGAGTGGGCGGGCACACAGATACGCAGTATTTT
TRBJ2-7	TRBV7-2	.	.	CASSLSGGQVAYEQYF	TGTGCCAGCAGCTTAAGTGGTGGTCAGGTAGCCTACGAGCAGTACTTC
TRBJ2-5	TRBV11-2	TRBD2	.	CASSSWAGEEETQYF	TGTGCCAGCAGCTCTTGGGCGGGAGAAGAAGAGACCCAGTACTTC
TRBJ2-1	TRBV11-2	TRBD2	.	CASSFPLAGTEQFF	TGTGCCAGCAGCTTTCCGCTAGCGGGAACTGAGCAGTTCTTC
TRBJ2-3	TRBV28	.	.	CASSMGGNEDTQYF	TGTGCCAGCAGTATGGGCGGGAACGAAGATACGCAGTATTTT
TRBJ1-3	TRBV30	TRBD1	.	CATGANSGNTIYF	TGTGCGACAGGGGCTAATTCTGGAAACACCATATATTTT
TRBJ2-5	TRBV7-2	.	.	CASSLEGGARETQYF	TGTGCCAGCAGCTTGGAGGGGGGGGCAAGGGAGACCCAGTACTTC
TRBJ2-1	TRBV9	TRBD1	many	CASSPGQGAEEQFF	TGTGCCAGCAGCCCGGGACAGGGGGCTGAAGAGCAGTTCTTC
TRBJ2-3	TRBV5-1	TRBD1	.	CASSLQGDTDTQYF	TGCGCCAGCAGCTTACAGGGGGACACAGATACGCAGTATTTT
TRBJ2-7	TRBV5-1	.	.	CASSFGGSSYEQYF	TGCGCCAGCAGCTTTGGAGGGAGCTCCTACGAGCAGTACTTC
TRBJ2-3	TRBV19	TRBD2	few	CASSMTSGSLDTQYF	TGTGCCAGTAGTATGACTAGCGGGAGCCTAGATACGCAGTATTTT
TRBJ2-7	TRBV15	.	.	CATSRDPSFEQYF	TGTGCCACCAGCAGAGATCCGTCCTTCGAGCAGTACTTC
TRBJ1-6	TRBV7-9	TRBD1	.	CASSEYQGGHSPLHF	TGTGCCAGCAGCGAATACCAGGGGGGCCATTCACCCCTCCACTTT
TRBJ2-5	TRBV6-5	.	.	CASSPQGIRETQYF	TGTGCCAGCAGTCCTCAGGGGATCAGGGAGACCCAGTACTTC
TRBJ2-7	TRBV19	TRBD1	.	CASTGRGTGVYEQYF	TGTGCCAGTACAGGCCGGGGGACAGGGGTCTACGAGCAGTACTTC
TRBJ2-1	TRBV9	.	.	CASSPYAGLYNEQFF	TGTGCCAGCAGCCCCTACGCGGGCCTTTACAATGAGCAGTTCTTC
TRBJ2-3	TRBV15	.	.	CATSVGATRRTDTQYF	TGTGCCACCAGCGTCGGTGCGACCCGACGCACAGATACGCAGTATTTT
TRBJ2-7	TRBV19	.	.	CASSIVASRSSYEQYF	TGTGCCAGTAGTATTGTGGCTAGCCGGAGCTCCTACGAGCAGTACTTC
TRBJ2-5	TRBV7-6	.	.	CASSPRGYQETQYF	TGTGCCAGCAGCCCCCGGGGGTACCAAGAGACCCAGTACTTC
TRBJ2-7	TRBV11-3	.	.	CASSSAGHHRHEQYF	TGTGCCAGCAGCTCCGCGGGACACCATCGCCACGAGCAGTACTTC
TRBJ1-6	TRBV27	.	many	CASSAGSYNSPLHF	TGTGCCAGCAGTGCCGGCTCCTATAATTCACCCCTCCACTTT
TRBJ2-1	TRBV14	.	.	CASSLGRPPDNEQFF	TGTGCCAGCAGCCTCGGACGCCCCCCCGACAATGAGCAGTTCTTC
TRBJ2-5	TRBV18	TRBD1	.	CASSRQGAQETQYF	TGTGCCAGCTCACGACAGGGGGCCCAAGAGACCCAGTACTTC
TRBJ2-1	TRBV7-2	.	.	CASSPDWGEQFF	TGTGCCAGCAGCCCGGACTGGGGTGAGCAGTTCTTC
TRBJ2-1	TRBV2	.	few	CASSEAGMEFF	TGTGCCAGCAGTGAGGCCGGGATGGAGTTCTTC
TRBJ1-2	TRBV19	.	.	CASRRGLDIMGGYTF	TGTGCCAGTCGCCGAGGCCTCGATATAATGGGTGGCTACACCTTC
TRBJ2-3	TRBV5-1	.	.	CASSPGTQGDTQYF	TGCGCCAGCAGCCCGGGCACCCAAGGGGATACGCAGTATTTT
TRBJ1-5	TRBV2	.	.	CASSETGSNQPQHF	TGTGCCAGCAGTGAAACGGGGAGCAATCAGCCCCAGCATTTT
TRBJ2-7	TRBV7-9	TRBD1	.	CASSLTRGTGEQYF	TGTGCCAGCAGCTTAACTCGGGGGACAGGGGAGCAGTACTTC
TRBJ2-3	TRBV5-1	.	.	CASSLGTGGSTDTQYF	TGCGCCAGCAGCCTCGGGACTGGGGGAAGCACAGATACGCAGTATTTT